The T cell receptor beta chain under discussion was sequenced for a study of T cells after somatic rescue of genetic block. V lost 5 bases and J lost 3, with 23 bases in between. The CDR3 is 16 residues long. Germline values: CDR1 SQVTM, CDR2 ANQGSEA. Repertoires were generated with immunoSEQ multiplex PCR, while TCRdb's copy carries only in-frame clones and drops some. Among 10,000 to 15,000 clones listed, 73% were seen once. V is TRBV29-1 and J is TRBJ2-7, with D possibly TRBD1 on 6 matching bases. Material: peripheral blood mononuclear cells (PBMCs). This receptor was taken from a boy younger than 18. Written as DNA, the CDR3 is TGCAGCGTTATTATGTGGTGGTCACCAGGGGACTACGAGCAGTACTTC. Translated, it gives CSVIMWWSPGDYEQYF.